The clone carrying this TCR beta chain was recorded many times. Its antigen is undetermined. This entry is derived from a study of T cells after posttransplantation cyclophosphamide. The related graft donor's blood sample was taken on the day of bone marrow donation. Only in-frame clones appear in the TCRdb table, and some are missing; sequencing was by immunoSEQ multiplex PCR. This sample has approximately 26,000 clones, each found more than once. Study-level findings and limits: TRB clonality was highly associated with recipient CMV seropositivity and reactivation. Later post-transplant blood repertoires were often dominated by donor CD8+ memory clones.

V lost 4 bases and J lost 0; bases outside the gene matches: 10. Germline V gene lookup returns CDR1 SGDLS and CDR2 YYNGEE. The CDR3 contains 17 residues. The sequence was obtained from a woman between 45 and 65 years old in good health, CMV-negative, and a related stem cell transplant donor. What was sequenced was PBMCs. V usage is TRBV9 and J usage is TRBJ2-1, with 7 bases that match TRBD2. CDR3 nucleotide sequence: TGTGCCAGCAGCCCAAGACTAGCTATCAGCTCCTACAATGAGCAGTTCTTC. Its translation is CASSPRLAISSYNEQFF.